The rows below give T cell receptor beta chains drawn from one sample of a study of T cells after yellow fever vaccination. TCRdb independently ran MiXCR on the 5' RACE reads; one entry per CDR3 protein. The table lists around 250,000 distinct CDR3 sequences, roughly 7.2% of them singletons. The sample in question was CD4+ T cells sorted from PBMCs, obtained 15 days after the yellow fever booster vaccination. These receptors came from a man between 25 and 39 years old who received the YFV17D yellow fever vaccine. The CDR3 runs from the conserved cysteine through the conserved F or W. A D gene is named only where the DNA matches it firmly. Only some rows state a clone size, as once, few, many or a class for expanded clones.

D	J	V	size	CDR3	DNA
TRBD2	TRBJ2-2	TRBV5-5	many	CASSIGTSATGELFF	TGTGCCAGCAGCATAGGGACTAGCGCTACCGGGGAGCTGTTTTTT
TRBD1	TRBJ2-5	TRBV6-2/TRBV6-3	many	CASNGQGPETQYF	TGTGCCAGCAACGGACAGGGACCAGAGACCCAGTACTTC
TRBD2	TRBJ2-1	TRBV6-2/TRBV6-3	few	CATQLTSGRLEQFF	TGTGCCACACAGCTTACTAGCGGGAGGCTTGAGCAGTTCTTC
TRBD1	TRBJ1-4	TRBV7-9	few	CASSLLTGERTNEKLFF	TGTGCCAGCAGCTTATTAACAGGGGAACGAACTAATGAAAAACTGTTTTTT
NA	TRBJ1-2	TRBV3-1	few	CASSPDMNYGYTF	TGTGCCAGCAGCCCGGACATGAACTATGGCTACACCTTC
TRBD1	TRBJ2-7	TRBV5-6	NA	CASSWGQSYEQYF	TGTGCCAGCAGCTGGGGACAGAGCTACGAGCAGTACTTC
NA	TRBJ2-3	TRBV7-9	many	CAITNTKNTQYF	TGTGCCATCACTAACACGAAGAATACGCAGTATTTT
NA	TRBJ2-3	TRBV18	few	CASARSSSNTDTQYF	TGTGCCAGCGCGAGATCTAGCAGTAACACAGATACGCAGTATTTT
NA	TRBJ2-5	TRBV3-1	many	CASSQDGGVGQATQYF	TGTGCCAGCAGCCAAGATGGGGGAGTGGGCCAAGCGACCCAGTACTTC
TRBD2	TRBJ2-2	TRBV11-2	NA	CASNLAGLASGELFF	TGTGCCAGCAACCTTGCCGGACTAGCGTCGGGGGAGCTGTTTTTT
TRBD2	TRBJ2-7	TRBV5-4	NA	CASSSAGGPDEQYF	TGTGCCAGCAGCTCAGCGGGAGGGCCCGACGAGCAGTACTTC
NA	TRBJ2-1	TRBV14	many	CASSPLGSYNEQFF	TGTGCCAGCAGCCCACTGGGATCCTACAATGAGCAGTTCTTC
NA	TRBJ1-4	TRBV20-1	many	CSALDRPNEKLFF	TGCAGTGCTCTGGACCGACCTAATGAAAAACTGTTTTTT
NA	TRBJ2-1	TRBV3-1	few	CASSLIRTGGQFF	TGTGCCAGCAGCCTAATCCGGACCGGGGGGCAGTTCTTC
TRBD2	TRBJ2-7	TRBV9	many	CASSRSGKGMYEQYF	TGTGCCAGCAGCCGTAGCGGGAAGGGGATGTACGAGCAGTACTTC
NA	TRBJ1-6	TRBV4-3	many	CASSQSEFRSYNSPLHF	TGCGCCAGCAGCCAGTCCGAGTTTCGCTCCTATAATTCACCCCTCCACTTT
NA	TRBJ2-2	TRBV4-2	few	CASSPREVGELFF	TGTGCCAGCAGCCCCAGGGAGGTCGGGGAGCTGTTTTTT
NA	TRBJ2-3	TRBV7-2	NA	CASSLVDSTQYF	TGTGCCAGCAGCTTAGTTGATAGTACGCAGTATTTT
NA	TRBJ2-5	TRBV7-2	few	CASSLAMGLGQETQYF	TGTGCCAGCAGCTTAGCAATGGGTCTAGGGCAAGAGACCCAGTACTTC
NA	TRBJ2-1	TRBV12-5	few	CASGLGLSNEQFF	TGTGCTAGTGGCCTGGGGTTATCCAATGAGCAGTTCTTC
TRBD1	TRBJ1-1	TRBV18	few	CASSPITGQGLVTEAFF	TGTGCCAGCTCACCAATAACGGGACAGGGGTTGGTAACTGAAGCTTTCTTT
NA	TRBJ2-3	TRBV28	many	CASSSVGTVLQTQYF	TGTGCCAGCAGTTCAGTAGGGACGGTCCTCCAGACGCAGTATTTT
TRBD1	TRBJ1-1	TRBV28	few	CASTTTGRGPTEAFF	TGTGCCAGCACCACTACGGGCAGGGGGCCCACTGAAGCTTTCTTT
NA	TRBJ2-1	TRBV5-1	few	CASSLGYAGREDNEQFF	TGCGCCAGCAGCTTAGGGTATGCGGGAAGGGAGGACAATGAGCAGTTCTTC
NA	TRBJ1-2	TRBV5-1	many	CASSLGLTNYGYTF	TGCGCCAGCAGCTTGGGTTTAACCAACTATGGCTACACCTTC
TRBD2	TRBJ2-3	TRBV6-1	few	CASRRRAGVWTDTQYF	TGTGCCAGCAGACGTCGAGCGGGAGTGTGGACAGATACGCAGTATTTT
TRBD2	TRBJ2-1	TRBV11-2	few	CASQRRWTSGISDSDEQFF	TGTGCCAGCCAGCGGCGGTGGACTAGCGGGATATCGGACAGCGATGAGCAGTTCTTC
TRBD1	TRBJ2-1	TRBV2	NA	CASRGGQGWNEQFF	TGTGCCAGCAGGGGGGGACAGGGTTGGAATGAGCAGTTCTTC
NA	TRBJ2-7	TRBV18	NA	CASSQPTSSYEQYF	TGTGCCAGCTCCCAACCAACTAGCTCCTACGAGCAGTACTTC
TRBD1	TRBJ2-5	TRBV7-2	many	CASSLGWTGEETQYF	TGTGCCAGCAGCTTGGGATGGACAGGGGAAGAGACCCAGTACTTC
NA	TRBJ2-1	TRBV6-1	few	CASSLRTDPSGAQQFF	TGTGCCAGCAGCCTTCGGACGGACCCGTCAGGGGCCCAACAGTTCTTC
NA	TRBJ2-5	TRBV29-1	few	CSAATLYLLEETQYF	TGCAGCGCCGCTACCCTATACCTCTTGGAAGAGACCCAGTACTTC
NA	TRBJ2-2	TRBV5-1	few	CASSFSTGANTGELFF	TGCGCCAGCAGCTTCTCTACGGGAGCGAACACCGGGGAGCTGTTTTTT
NA	TRBJ2-2	TRBV5-1	NA	CASSQVTTGELFF	TGCGCCAGCAGCCAAGTGACCACCGGGGAGCTGTTTTTT
TRBD2	TRBJ2-1	TRBV7-2	many	CASSPSGSWGNEQFF	TGTGCCAGCAGCCCTAGCGGGAGTTGGGGCAATGAGCAGTTCTTC
NA	TRBJ2-1	TRBV4-3	NA	CASSQGRQSEQFF	TGCGCCAGCAGCCAAGGCCGACAGAGTGAGCAGTTCTTC
NA	TRBJ2-3	TRBV7-2	many	CASSLVGGMDTQYF	TGTGCCAGCAGCTTAGTTGGCGGGATGGATACGCAGTATTTT
TRBD2	TRBJ2-1	TRBV12-3/TRBV12-4	many	CASCKGVAGYNEQFF	TGTGCCAGCTGTAAAGGAGTAGCGGGGTACAATGAGCAGTTCTTC
NA	TRBJ2-5	TRBV5-1	many	CASSAQETQYF	TGCGCCAGTTCAGCGCAAGAGACCCAGTACTTC
TRBD2	TRBJ2-7	TRBV5-4	NA	CASSLETSGPYEQYF	TGTGCCAGCAGCTTGGAGACTAGCGGACCATACGAGCAGTACTTC
NA	TRBJ2-3	TRBV7-6	many	CASRPPDTQYF	TGTGCCAGCAGGCCCCCAGATACGCAGTATTTT
NA	TRBJ2-7	TRBV6-5	few	CASSNHLYEQYF	TGTGCCAGCAGCAACCACCTCTACGAGCAGTACTTC
NA	TRBJ2-1	TRBV20-1	many	CSARPPGAELYEQFF	TGCAGTGCTAGACCCCCGGGGGCTGAATTGTATGAGCAGTTCTTC
TRBD2	TRBJ2-1	TRBV3-1	few	CASSFAGTRSNEQFF	TGTGCCAGCAGCTTCGCCGGGACTAGATCCAATGAGCAGTTCTTC
TRBD1	TRBJ2-1	TRBV18	many	CASSPGTGDYNEQFF	TGTGCCAGCTCCCCCGGGACAGGAGACTACAATGAGCAGTTCTTC
TRBD1	TRBJ2-7	TRBV7-2	NA	CASSPGQGATLYEQYF	TGTGCCAGCAGCCCAGGACAGGGGGCAACTTTGTACGAGCAGTACTTC
NA	TRBJ1-1	TRBV12-3/TRBV12-4	NA	CASHVGVTANTEAFF	TGTGCCAGCCACGTCGGGGTGACAGCAAACACTGAAGCTTTCTTT
TRBD1	TRBJ2-7	TRBV30	few	CAYQSGQGYYEQYF	TGTGCCTACCAGTCGGGACAGGGGTATTACGAGCAGTACTTC
NA	TRBJ2-7	TRBV28	many	CASSQGDTYEQYF	TGTGCCAGCAGTCAAGGGGACACATACGAGCAGTACTTC
TRBD2	TRBJ2-1	TRBV20-1	many	CSARSLAGANYNEQFF	TGCAGTGCTAGATCGCTAGCGGGAGCAAACTACAATGAGCAGTTCTTC
TRBD1	TRBJ1-1	TRBV6-2/TRBV6-3	many	CASSSTGGKTEAFF	TGTGCCAGCAGCTCTACAGGGGGCAAGACTGAAGCTTTCTTT